A selection of T cell receptor beta chains follows, all from one sample in a study of shared clonotypes between healthy human individuals. TCRdb's copy holds only in-frame clones and misses some; the assay was immunoSEQ multiplex PCR. The sample has about 2.3 million clones; roughly 90% are singletons. Sequenced input: naive CD4+ T cells from PBMCs. The receptors were sampled from a man younger than 30 in good health. Some clones in this sample may be carry-over from other donors' samples. CDR3s include the opening cysteine and the closing phenylalanine or tryptophan. The D gene is left open where the match is weak. Some rows mark clone size as missing; the rest say once, few, many or name a class of expanded clone.

v_call,clone_size,d_call,j_call,cdr3_aa,cdr3_nt
TRBV29-1,once,TRBD2,TRBJ2-1,CSADGGEVYNEQFF,TGCAGCGCCGACGGGGGGGAGGTCTACAATGAGCAGTTCTTC
TRBV7-8,NA,NA,TRBJ2-1,CASSQPDNEQFF,TGTGCCAGCAGCCAGCCGGACAATGAGCAGTTCTTC
TRBV5-1,NA,TRBD1,TRBJ2-2,CASSLVGQGWNTGELFF,TGCGCCAGCAGCTTGGTGGGACAGGGGTGGAACACCGGGGAGCTGTTTTTT
TRBV27,NA,NA,TRBJ2-5,CASSLSRGFQETQYF,TGTGCCAGCAGTTTATCACGGGGATTCCAAGAGACCCAGTACTTC
TRBV28,NA,NA,TRBJ1-2,CATSGRLIYGYTF,TGTGCCACCTCGGGGAGGTTGATCTATGGCTACACCTTC
TRBV11-2,NA,NA,TRBJ1-1,CASSLVDDTEAFF,TGTGCCAGCAGCTTGGTTGACGACACTGAAGCTTTCTTT
TRBV5-7,NA,NA,TRBJ1-2,CASSSPPGAGGYTF,TGTGCCAGCAGCTCGCCTCCAGGGGCAGGTGGCTACACCTTC
TRBV7-9,NA,NA,TRBJ2-1,CASSLALGSSYNEQFF,TGTGCCAGCAGCTTAGCGCTCGGGAGCTCCTACAATGAGCAGTTCTTC
TRBV4-1,NA,NA,TRBJ2-5,CASSQAIIETQYF,TGCGCCAGCAGCCAAGCTATTATAGAGACCCAGTACTTC
TRBV28,NA,NA,TRBJ2-7,CASSMASSGSYEQYF,TGTGCCAGCAGCATGGCGTCCTCCGGCTCCTACGAGCAGTACTTC
TRBV19,NA,NA,TRBJ2-3,CASSRQPSTDTQYF,TGTGCCAGTAGCAGACAGCCTAGCACAGATACGCAGTATTTT
TRBV28,NA,NA,TRBJ2-5,CASSFRLSATQETQYF,TGTGCCAGCAGTTTCCGTCTCTCAGCCACCCAAGAGACCCAGTACTTC
TRBV13,NA,TRBD2,TRBJ2-5,CASSSGLAGGETQYF,TGTGCCAGCAGCTCCGGACTAGCGGGAGGGGAGACCCAGTACTTC
TRBV6-1,NA,TRBD1,TRBJ2-5,CASSTDREETQYF,TGTGCCAGCAGTACCGACAGGGAAGAGACCCAGTACTTC
TRBV7-2,once,TRBD2,TRBJ2-7,CASMLRIASGIHEQYF,TGTGCCAGCATGCTTAGAATTGCTAGCGGGATCCACGAGCAGTACTTC
TRBV28,NA,NA,TRBJ2-7,CASTRGLSYYEQYF,TGTGCCAGCACCCGGGGGTTATCCTACTACGAGCAGTACTTC
TRBV4-3,NA,NA,TRBJ2-4,CASSQGPTGGDRAKNIQYF,TGCGCCAGCAGCCAAGGTCCAACAGGAGGCGATAGGGCAAAAAACATTCAGTACTTC
TRBV28,NA,TRBD1,TRBJ2-2,CASDRGANTGELFF,TGTGCCAGCGACAGGGGGGCGAACACCGGGGAGCTGTTTTTT
TRBV5-1,NA,TRBD1,TRBJ1-1,CASSLMYRGNTEAFF,TGCGCCAGCAGCTTAATGTACAGGGGGAACACTGAAGCTTTCTTT
TRBV2,NA,TRBD1,TRBJ2-7,CASRVSGGSVYEQYF,TGTGCCAGCAGAGTGTCAGGGGGTTCGGTTTACGAGCAGTACTTC
TRBV27,once,TRBD2,TRBJ2-3,CASSFGAGRRTDTQYF,TGTGCCAGCAGTTTTGGAGCGGGAAGGCGCACAGATACGCAGTATTTT
TRBV5-1,NA,NA,TRBJ2-7,CASSWGDSRAYEQYF,TGCGCCAGCAGCTGGGGGGACAGCCGAGCCTACGAGCAGTACTTC
TRBV28,NA,TRBD1,TRBJ1-1,CASSSWTGGAGTEAFF,TGTGCCAGCAGTTCCTGGACAGGGGGCGCCGGCACTGAAGCTTTCTTT
TRBV28,NA,NA,TRBJ2-5,CASSFVWGASPRTQYF,TGTGCCAGCAGTTTCGTTTGGGGGGCCAGCCCAAGGACCCAGTACTTC
TRBV28,NA,NA,TRBJ1-3,CASSSWTSGNTIYF,TGTGCCAGCAGTTCGTGGACCTCTGGAAACACCATATATTTT
TRBV27,once,TRBD1,TRBJ2-7,CASSPRGQGVPYEQYF,TGTGCCAGCAGTCCGAGGGGACAGGGGGTCCCCTACGAGCAGTACTTC
TRBV27,NA,NA,TRBJ1-3,CASSSTGGGNTIYF,TGTGCCAGCAGTTCGACAGGTGGTGGAAACACCATATATTTT
TRBV5-5,NA,NA,TRBJ1-2,CASSSTTVAYGYTF,TGTGCCAGCAGCTCGACGACTGTGGCTTATGGCTACACCTTC
TRBV9,NA,TRBD1,TRBJ2-7,CASSVGRDRGLTEQYF,TGTGCCAGCAGCGTCGGTCGGGACAGGGGGCTGACCGAGCAGTACTTC
TRBV2,NA,TRBD1,TRBJ2-1,CASRDRGTSAYNEQFF,TGTGCCAGCAGGGACAGGGGTACCAGCGCCTACAATGAGCAGTTCTTC
TRBV5-4,NA,NA,TRBJ2-3,CASRSLRERLPDTQYF,TGTGCCAGCCGGTCCTTGCGAGAACGGTTGCCAGATACGCAGTATTTT